Listed below are T cell receptor beta chains from one sample, sequenced in a study of T cell responses to AZD1222 COVID-19 vaccine. Assay used: immunoSEQ multiplex PCR; TCRdb lists only in-frame clones, some missing. The table includes 40,000 to 45,000 clones, roughly 80% detected once. The source was peripheral blood, collected on day 0 of AZD1222 vaccination. The receptors originated from an adult in good health. The CDR3 runs from the conserved cysteine through the conserved F or W. Fields, in order: J gene, clone size, V gene, D gene, CDR3 protein, CDR3 DNA. A D gene is named only where the DNA matches it firmly. Only some rows state a clone size, as once, few, many or a class for expanded clones.

TRBJ2-3 | . | TRBV7-2 | TRBD2 | CASSLGLAGGGDTQYF | TGTGCCAGCAGCTTAGGTCTAGCGGGGGGCGGGGATACGCAGTATTTT
TRBJ1-1 | . | TRBV2 | . | CASSGSWGRTEAFF | TGTGCCAGCAGCGGAAGTTGGGGGAGAACTGAAGCTTTCTTT
TRBJ1-1 | . | TRBV6-5 | . | CACRESTEAFF | TGTGCCTGCAGGGAGAGCACTGAAGCTTTCTTT
TRBJ1-1 | . | TRBV27 | . | CASSFGMNTEAFF | TGTGCCAGCAGTTTTGGGATGAACACTGAAGCTTTCTTT
TRBJ1-5 | . | TRBV19 | TRBD1 | CASSRFGQEENQPQHF | TGTGCCAGTAGCCGATTTGGACAGGAAGAAAATCAGCCCCAGCATTTT
TRBJ1-4 | . | TRBV6-2/TRBV6-3 | TRBD1 | CASSYSGDREGEKLFF | TGTGCCAGCAGTTACTCGGGGGACAGGGAAGGTGAAAAACTGTTTTTT
TRBJ2-3 | . | TRBV29-1 | . | CSVNPGAGPDTQYF | TGCAGCGTAAACCCGGGGGCAGGCCCAGATACGCAGTATTTT
TRBJ1-5 | . | TRBV30 | . | CAWSAGVSNQPQHF | TGTGCCTGGAGTGCCGGGGTTTCGAATCAGCCCCAGCATTTT
TRBJ1-1 | . | TRBV29-1 | . | CSVAGGYTEAFF | TGCAGCGTTGCGGGTGGGTACACTGAAGCTTTCTTT
TRBJ1-1 | . | TRBV19 | . | CASSTLSKGSEAFF | TGTGCCAGTAGTACGCTATCTAAGGGTAGTGAAGCTTTCTTT
TRBJ2-7 | . | TRBV29-1 | . | CSVEGSVGEQYF | TGCAGCGTCGAGGGGTCAGTCGGCGAGCAGTACTTC
TRBJ1-2 | . | TRBV30 | . | CAWSNAPLDYGYTF | TGTGCCTGGAGTAACGCCCCCTTAGACTATGGCTACACCTTC
TRBJ2-7 | few | TRBV7-2 | . | CASSLVAGGAYEQYF | TGTGCCAGCAGCTTAGTGGCAGGAGGAGCCTACGAGCAGTACTTC
TRBJ1-3 | . | TRBV6-5 | . | CASAPRWTAGNTIYF | TGTGCCAGCGCACCCCGGTGGACAGCTGGAAACACCATATATTTT
TRBJ1-2 | few | TRBV18 | . | CASSPPGSPYGYTF | TGTGCCAGCTCACCACCAGGGAGCCCCTATGGCTACACCTTC
TRBJ2-3 | . | TRBV19 | . | CASSIAPGLDTQYF | TGTGCCAGTAGTATAGCTCCAGGATTGGATACGCAGTATTTT
TRBJ2-3 | . | TRBV29-1 | TRBD2 | CSVLGLAGSSTDTQYF | TGCAGCGTCCTGGGACTAGCGGGGTCTAGCACAGATACGCAGTATTTT
TRBJ1-2 | . | TRBV27 | . | CASSSDRNYGYTF | TGTGCCAGCAGTTCAGACAGAAACTATGGCTACACCTTC
TRBJ2-7 | . | TRBV20-1 | . | CSAGPYEQYF | TGCAGTGCTGGACCTTACGAGCAGTACTTC
TRBJ2-3 | . | TRBV7-9 | TRBD2 | CASSLGLAGDPDTQYF | TGTGCCAGCAGCTTGGGACTAGCGGGGGATCCAGATACGCAGTATTTT
TRBJ2-7 | few | TRBV6-5 | TRBD1 | CASSYGAGGVDEQYF | TGTGCCAGCAGTTACGGGGCAGGGGGCGTGGACGAGCAGTACTTC
TRBJ1-4 | few | TRBV28 | . | CASSFPAGSEKLFF | TGTGCCAGCAGTTTCCCCGCGGGGAGTGAAAAACTGTTTTTT
TRBJ1-4 | . | TRBV6-5 | . | CASKRQRGQEKLFF | TGTGCCAGCAAGAGACAGAGGGGTCAGGAAAAACTGTTTTTT
TRBJ2-2 | . | TRBV4-1 | TRBD1 | CASSPGQGLVGELFF | TGCGCCAGCAGCCCTGGACAGGGATTGGTAGGGGAGCTGTTTTTT
TRBJ2-7 | . | TRBV11-3 | TRBD1 | CASSLGVTGFEQYF | TGTGCCAGCAGCTTAGGGGTGACAGGGTTCGAGCAGTACTTC
TRBJ1-4 | . | TRBV4-1 | . | CASSRDPSGSEKLFF | TGCGCCAGCAGCCGTGATCCCTCCGGGTCTGAAAAACTGTTTTTT
TRBJ2-1 | . | TRBV9 | TRBD2 | CASSVEGLAGNYNEQFF | TGTGCCAGCAGCGTAGAGGGACTAGCGGGGAACTACAATGAGCAGTTCTTC
TRBJ1-2 | . | TRBV3-1/TRBV3-2 | . | CASSQSESSSGYTF | TGTGCCAGCAGCCAAAGTGAGTCCAGCTCTGGCTACACCTTC
TRBJ1-1 | . | TRBV19 | . | CASTPQGFGLDTEAFF | TGTGCCAGTACCCCCCAGGGGTTTGGTTTGGACACTGAAGCTTTCTTT
TRBJ1-1 | few | TRBV11-3 | . | CASSRQTGLDTEAFF | TGTGCCAGCAGCCGCCAAACAGGGCTAGACACTGAAGCTTTCTTT
TRBJ2-7 | once | TRBV15 | . | CATSELATYEQYF | TGTGCCACCAGCGAACTTGCCACCTACGAGCAGTACTTC
TRBJ1-2 | few | TRBV6-5 | TRBD1 | CASTDRGDGYTF | TGTGCCAGCACGGACAGGGGCGATGGCTACACCTTC
TRBJ2-3 | . | TRBV5-6 | . | CASSRGGGVKDTQYF | TGTGCCAGCAGCCGCGGAGGGGGCGTTAAAGATACGCAGTATTTT
TRBJ1-5 | . | TRBV10-3 | . | CAISATDSHQPQHF | TGTGCCATCAGTGCTACAGACAGCCATCAGCCCCAGCATTTT
TRBJ2-1 | . | TRBV18 | TRBD2 | CASSPSPLLLAGGQGDEQFF | TGTGCCAGCTCACCGTCCCCCCTACTTCTAGCGGGGGGGCAGGGGGATGAGCAGTTCTTC
TRBJ2-3 | . | TRBV6-2/TRBV6-3 | . | CASSTPNTDTQYF | TGTGCCAGCAGTACCCCTAACACAGATACGCAGTATTTT
TRBJ1-1 | . | TRBV7-2 | TRBD1 | CASSPRGQGAEAFF | TGTGCCAGCAGCCCCCGGGGACAGGGTGCCGAAGCTTTCTTT
TRBJ2-7 | . | TRBV2 | TRBD2 | CASSESSGGYKGPEQYF | TGTGCCAGCAGTGAATCCAGCGGGGGCTATAAAGGTCCCGAGCAGTACTTC
TRBJ2-7 | . | TRBV7-2 | . | CASSSGVSPTSYEQYF | TGTGCCAGCAGCTCGGGCGTTTCTCCTACATCCTACGAGCAGTACTTC
TRBJ2-7 | once | TRBV28 | . | CASSQPSPGGYEQYF | TGTGCCAGCAGCCAACCCTCTCCGGGTGGCTACGAGCAGTACTTC
TRBJ2-1 | . | TRBV11-3 | TRBD2 | CASKFRGDGHNEQFF | TGTGCCAGCAAATTTCGGGGGGATGGCCACAATGAGCAGTTCTTC
TRBJ2-2 | . | TRBV29-1 | TRBD1 | CSVPGTVDTGELFF | TGCAGCGTTCCCGGGACAGTGGATACCGGGGAGCTGTTTTTT
TRBJ1-1 | once | TRBV15 | . | CATSRERGSTEAFF | TGTGCCACCAGCAGAGAGAGGGGATCGACTGAAGCTTTCTTT
TRBJ2-1 | . | TRBV7-9 | . | CASTEYREYGDEQFF | TGTGCCAGCACCGAATACAGGGAGTATGGGGATGAGCAGTTCTTC
TRBJ1-3 | . | TRBV9 | TRBD1 | CASSPPRTGIGNTIYF | TGTGCCAGCAGCCCGCCAAGGACAGGCATTGGAAACACCATATATTTT
TRBJ2-3 | few | TRBV2 | . | CASSDSEQALTDTQYF | TGTGCCAGCAGTGACTCGGAGCAGGCACTCACAGATACGCAGTATTTT
TRBJ2-2 | . | TRBV7-2 | TRBD2 | CASSYSGGYTGELFF | TGTGCCAGCAGCTACAGCGGGGGATACACCGGGGAGCTGTTTTTT
TRBJ1-6 | few | TRBV19 | . | CASSPRAQSFPGSFSSPLHF | TGTGCCAGTAGCCCCCGGGCCCAGTCGTTCCCAGGATCTTTTAGTTCACCCCTCCACTTT
TRBJ1-4 | . | TRBV6-5 | TRBD1 | CASGGTANEKLFF | TGTGCCAGCGGCGGGACAGCTAATGAAAAACTGTTTTTT
TRBJ2-3 | . | TRBV5-4 | . | CASSFMSGEDTQYF | TGTGCCAGCAGCTTCATGTCGGGGGAAGATACGCAGTATTTT
TRBJ1-2 | . | TRBV12-3/TRBV12-4 | . | CASTEQTNYGYTF | TGTGCCAGCACGGAACAGACTAACTATGGCTACACCTTC
TRBJ1-1 | . | TRBV7-6 | TRBD1 | CASSLNSGQGASVTEAFF | TGTGCCAGCAGCTTAAACTCTGGGCAGGGGGCTTCGGTGACTGAAGCTTTCTTT
TRBJ1-4 | . | TRBV10-3 | . | CAISESKGVGEKLFF | TGTGCCATCAGTGAGTCGAAAGGGGTAGGAGAAAAACTGTTTTTT
TRBJ1-6 | . | TRBV5-1 | . | CASSLARFQRAPLHF | TGCGCCAGCAGCTTGGCGCGGTTTCAACGGGCACCCCTCCACTTT
TRBJ2-5 | . | TRBV12-3/TRBV12-4 | TRBD1 | CASSAGTGVTQYF | TGTGCCAGCAGTGCCGGGACAGGGGTGACCCAGTACTTC
TRBJ1-2 | . | TRBV5-4 | . | CASSLMTESNYGYTF | TGTGCCAGCAGCCTTATGACAGAGAGTAACTATGGCTACACCTTC
TRBJ2-5 | . | TRBV7-2 | . | CASSLNGGVRETQYF | TGTGCCAGCAGCTTAAACGGGGGAGTTCGTGAGACCCAGTACTTC
TRBJ1-1 | . | TRBV6-5 | . | CASSYSTAYTEAFF | TGTGCCAGCAGTTACTCGACAGCCTACACTGAAGCTTTCTTT
TRBJ1-3 | . | TRBV7-9 | . | CASSLVYGGGNTIYF | TGTGCCAGCAGCTTAGTTTACGGCGGAGGAAACACCATATATTTT